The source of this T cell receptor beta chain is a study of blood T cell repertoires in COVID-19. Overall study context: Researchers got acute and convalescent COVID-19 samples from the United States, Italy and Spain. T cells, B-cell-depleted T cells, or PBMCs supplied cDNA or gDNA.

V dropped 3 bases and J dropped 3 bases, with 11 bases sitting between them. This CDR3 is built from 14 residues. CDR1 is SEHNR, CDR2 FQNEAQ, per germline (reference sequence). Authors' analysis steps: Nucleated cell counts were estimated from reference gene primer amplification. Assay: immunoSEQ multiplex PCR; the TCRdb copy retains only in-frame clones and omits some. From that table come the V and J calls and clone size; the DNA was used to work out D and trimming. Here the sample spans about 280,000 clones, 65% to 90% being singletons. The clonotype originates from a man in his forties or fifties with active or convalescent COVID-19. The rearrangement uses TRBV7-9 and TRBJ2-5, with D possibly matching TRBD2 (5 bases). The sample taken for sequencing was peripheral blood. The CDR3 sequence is CASSFGRVEETQYF. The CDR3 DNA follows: TGTGCCAGCAGCTTCGGGCGGGTGGAAGAGACCCAGTACTTC.